The subject of this entry is one TCR beta chain. This PCR relied on a set of 60 Vbeta primers and 13 Jbeta primers. Profiled with immunoSEQ multiplex PCR; TCRdb holds only in-frame clones, not every one. The sample shows over 100,000 clones, over 60% of them seen only once. The data are from a study of cytomegalovirus exposure and HLA in healthy donors. Germline V gene data show CDR1 as SGHTA and CDR2 as FQGNSA. Trimming cost V 5 bases and J 9 bases; bases outside gene matches: 16. The CDR3 spans 16 residues. The material sequenced was PBMCs. The chain uses TRBV7-2 and TRBJ2-1; 7 bases map to TRBD2. The receptor comes from a male donor in good health and CMV-seropositive. The CDR3 DNA reads as TGTGCCAGCAGCCAAGATACCGGGAGGAGTGAGTCTGAGCAGTTCTTC. Translating it yields CASSQDTGRSESEQFF.